These T cell receptor beta chains were read from a single sample in a study of persistence of HIV-infected CD4 T cells. Their antigens are not known. Profiling relied on immunoSEQ multiplex PCR, and the TCRdb table lists in-frame clones only, not all of them. The sample contains under 50,000 clones, approximately 91% of which appear only once. Sample: CD4+ T cells sorted from PBMCs after approximately 19-hour stimulation, taken from a patient who received antiretroviral therapy. The receptor source for this set is an adult man with HIV who was CMV-seropositive. The CDR3 runs from the conserved cysteine through the conserved F or W. Fields, in order: CDR3 DNA, CDR3 protein, J gene, D gene, clone size, V gene. A D gene is named only where the DNA matches it firmly. The size of a clone is reported for some rows only, either as once, few or many, or as a class for expanded clones.

CDR3nt: TGTGCCAGCAGCTCCGGGACAGGGACCTACGAGCAGTACTTC
CDR3aa: CASSSGTGTYEQYF
j_gene: TRBJ2-7
d_gene: TRBD1
abundance: .
v_gene: TRBV7-2

CDR3nt: TGCGCCAGCAGCAGCGCCGGGACAGCCTACGAGCAGTACTTC
CDR3aa: CASSSAGTAYEQYF
j_gene: TRBJ2-7
d_gene: TRBD1
abundance: .
v_gene: TRBV5-1

CDR3nt: TGCGCCAGCGCAAGCGGGACCTACGAGCAGTACTTC
CDR3aa: CASASGTYEQYF
j_gene: TRBJ2-7
d_gene: TRBD2
abundance: .
v_gene: TRBV10-1

CDR3nt: TGTGCCAGCTGCGGGTGGGGTGACTACAATGAGCAGTTCTTC
CDR3aa: CASCGWGDYNEQFF
j_gene: TRBJ2-1
d_gene: .
abundance: .
v_gene: TRBV7-6

CDR3nt: TGTGCCAGCAGTCGGAGAGGCAGGGGGTCGGCCTACGAGCAGTACTTC
CDR3aa: CASSRRGRGSAYEQYF
j_gene: TRBJ2-7
d_gene: TRBD1
abundance: .
v_gene: TRBV3-1/TRBV3-2

CDR3nt: TGTGCCAGCAGCCGGATGTCTACAGATACGCAGTATTTT
CDR3aa: CASSRMSTDTQYF
j_gene: TRBJ2-3
d_gene: .
abundance: .
v_gene: TRBV27

CDR3nt: TGTGCCAGCAGTGGACAGATCAATCAGCCCCAGCATTTT
CDR3aa: CASSGQINQPQHF
j_gene: TRBJ1-5
d_gene: .
abundance: few
v_gene: TRBV2

CDR3nt: TGTGCCATCAACTTAGGGGAAAGCACTGAAGCTTTCTTT
CDR3aa: CAINLGESTEAFF
j_gene: TRBJ1-1
d_gene: .
abundance: .
v_gene: TRBV10-3

CDR3nt: TGTGCCAGCAGTTCCTCGGGAGTGGGTGGCTACACCTTC
CDR3aa: CASSSSGVGGYTF
j_gene: TRBJ1-2
d_gene: .
abundance: .
v_gene: TRBV6-5

CDR3nt: TGTGCCAGCAGCCAAGCGGAACTAGCCAAAAACATTCAGTACTTC
CDR3aa: CASSQAELAKNIQYF
j_gene: TRBJ2-4
d_gene: .
abundance: few
v_gene: TRBV5-4

CDR3nt: TGTGCCAGCAGTCTGCGACAGGGGGGCACTAATGAAAAACTGTTTTTT
CDR3aa: CASSLRQGGTNEKLFF
j_gene: TRBJ1-4
d_gene: TRBD1
abundance: .
v_gene: TRBV28

CDR3nt: TGTGCCAGCAGTGGGTACTTTTTGGGTCTAGCCACCGGGGAGCTGTTTTTT
CDR3aa: CASSGYFLGLATGELFF
j_gene: TRBJ2-2
d_gene: .
abundance: .
v_gene: TRBV2

CDR3nt: TGTGCCAGCAGCCGTGACAGGGCCCCTACGCATACGCAGTATTTT
CDR3aa: CASSRDRAPTHTQYF
j_gene: TRBJ2-3
d_gene: TRBD1
abundance: .
v_gene: TRBV7-7

CDR3nt: TGTGCCAGCAGTGAGGGACAGGGTAGCGCCTATGGCTACACCTTC
CDR3aa: CASSEGQGSAYGYTF
j_gene: TRBJ1-2
d_gene: TRBD1
abundance: .
v_gene: TRBV2

CDR3nt: TGTGCCAGCAGTCCTACACCATACGAGCAGTACTTC
CDR3aa: CASSPTPYEQYF
j_gene: TRBJ2-7
d_gene: .
abundance: .
v_gene: TRBV12-3/TRBV12-4

CDR3nt: TGTGCCACCAGTGGTACCGGGACCAGGAACTACGAGCAGTACTTC
CDR3aa: CATSGTGTRNYEQYF
j_gene: TRBJ2-7
d_gene: .
abundance: .
v_gene: TRBV24-1

CDR3nt: TGTGCCAGCAGGCTGCGCGAGACAGGTAGCACAGATACGCAGTATTTT
CDR3aa: CASRLRETGSTDTQYF
j_gene: TRBJ2-3
d_gene: .
abundance: .
v_gene: TRBV4-2

CDR3nt: TGTGCCAGCAGCCCCCGATCCGGGACAGGGCCCAACGAGCAGTACTTC
CDR3aa: CASSPRSGTGPNEQYF
j_gene: TRBJ2-7
d_gene: TRBD1
abundance: .
v_gene: TRBV9

CDR3nt: TGCGCCAGCAGCTTAACGACACTTATGAGCACAGATACGCAGTATTTT
CDR3aa: CASSLTTLMSTDTQYF
j_gene: TRBJ2-3
d_gene: .
abundance: .
v_gene: TRBV5-1